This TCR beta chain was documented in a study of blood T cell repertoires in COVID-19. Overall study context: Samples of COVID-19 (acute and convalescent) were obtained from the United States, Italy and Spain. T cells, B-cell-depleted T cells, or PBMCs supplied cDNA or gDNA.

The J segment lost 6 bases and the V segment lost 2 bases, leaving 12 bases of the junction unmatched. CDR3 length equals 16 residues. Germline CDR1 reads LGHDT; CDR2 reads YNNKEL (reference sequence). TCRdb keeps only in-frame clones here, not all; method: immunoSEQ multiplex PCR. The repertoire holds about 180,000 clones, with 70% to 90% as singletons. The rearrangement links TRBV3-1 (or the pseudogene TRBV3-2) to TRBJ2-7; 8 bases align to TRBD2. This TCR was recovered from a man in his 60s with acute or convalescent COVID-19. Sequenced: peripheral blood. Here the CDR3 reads CASSQKSRRGGIEQYF. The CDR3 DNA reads TGTGCCAGCAGCCAAAAATCCAGACGGGGGGGAATCGAGCAGTACTTC.